The 14 T cell receptor beta chains below were found in one sample sequenced in a study of shared clonotypes between healthy human individuals. This table comes from immunoSEQ multiplex PCR, and its TCRdb copy is limited to in-frame clones, with some not included. The table includes more than 2 million clones, around 93% detected once. Naive-designated CD8 cells lacked CD45RO, were positively enriched for CCR7, and omitted terminally differentiated effector memory CD45RA+ cells. Sequencing was performed on naive CD8+ T cells from PBMCs. Receptors originate from a man younger than 35 in good health. Some clones in this sample may be carry-over from other donors' samples.

This chain uses TRBV11-1 with TRBJ2-7; TRBD1 is a possible D gene (6 bases). This CDR3 is 13 amino acids long. Germline loops: CDR1 SGHAT, CDR2 FQDESV (reference sequence). V lost 1 base, J lost 3 bases, and 7 bases lay in between. The CDR3 DNA follows: TGTGCCAGCAGCTTAGAGGACAGCTACGAGCAGTACTTC. It is translated as CASSLEDSYEQYF.

On this clone itself: This sample also contains other DNA sequences that code for the same CDR3. The chain joins TRBV7-9 to TRBJ2-7, with a weak D call TRBD2 (6 bases). The length of the CDR3 is 12 residues. V lost 5 bases and J lost 6, with 11 bases in between. Germline-derived CDR1 and CDR2 are SEHNR and FQNEAQ (reference sequence). CDR3: CASSLSGLEQYF. CDR3 sequence (DNA): TGTGCCAGCAGCCTTAGCGGCCTCGAGCAGTACTTC.

The rearrangement joins TRBV11-3 to TRBJ2-1; 7 nucleotides agree with TRBD2. With V trimmed by 4 bases and J by 6 bases, 6 bases remained unmatched. Germline values: CDR1 SGHNT, CDR2 YENEEA. There are 14 residues in the CDR3. The CDR3 DNA reads TGTGCCAGCAGCTATGGGGACTATGGCAATGAGCAGTTCTTC. Its protein product is CASSYGDYGNEQFF.

The chain recombines TRBV14 with TRBJ2-7; D remains ambiguous. This CDR3 contains 13 residues. V dropped 6 bases and J dropped 1 base, with 10 bases sitting between them. From germline, CDR1 is SGHDN and CDR2 FVKESK. The CDR3 spells CASRHDGSYEQYF. CDR3 DNA: TGTGCCAGCAGACACGACGGATCCTACGAGCAGTACTTC.

This clone was picked up one time. The chain is built from TRBV4-1 and TRBJ2-3; 7 bases align to TRBD2. CDR3 length equals 15 residues. CDR1 MGHRA and CDR2 YSYEKL come from the germline V gene. V shed 1 base, J shed 5 bases, and the junction held 6 bases outside the gene matches. This chain's CDR3 is CASSQVYGRVDTQYF. In DNA form, the CDR3 reads TGCGCCAGCAGCCAAGTTTATGGGAGGGTAGATACGCAGTATTTT.

As regards this clone: The same CDR3 also results from other DNA sequences found in this sample. The chain has TRBV27 and TRBJ2-7; D remains unclear. There are 11 residues in the CDR3. Germline CDR1 is MNHEY and CDR2 is SMNVEV (reference sequence). The V end lost 2 bases, the J end lost 7 bases, and 6 bases lay between the germline ends. In nucleotides, the CDR3 is TGTGCCAGCAGTTTAGGGGTTGAGCAGTACTTC. Translated, it gives CASSLGVEQYF.

The chain carries TRBV6-1 and TRBJ1-1; tentative D call: TRBD1 (6 bases). This CDR3 comprises 12 residues. CDR1 and CDR2 (germline): MNHNS, SASEGT. The germline V and J ends were trimmed by 6 bases and 4 bases, with 9 bases remaining between them. CDR3 DNA: TGTGCCAGCAGCCTCAGGGGCACTGAAGCTTTCTTT. Residues: CASSLRGTEAFF.

The CDR3 sequence is CASSFSGTALDEQFF. The CDR3 DNA sequence: TGTGCCAGCAGTTTTTCCGGGACGGCTTTGGATGAGCAGTTCTTC. The V gene is TRBV2, the J gene TRBJ2-1; D is tentatively TRBD1 or TRBD2 (5 bases each). Trimming stripped 5 bases from V and 8 bases from J, with 19 bases between. The length of the CDR3 is 15 residues. Germline V CDR1 and CDR2: SNHLY, FYNNEI.

The rearrangement uses TRBV7-2 and TRBJ2-1, with D possibly being TRBD2 (5 bases). This CDR3 has 16 residues. The ends were cut back, 5 bases at V and 0 bases at J, with 14 bases in the middle. Germline V gene data show CDR1 as SGHTA and CDR2 as FQGNSA. The CDR3 nucleotides are TGTGCCAGCAGCCCCGCGGGCCTGAGCTCCTACAATGAGCAGTTCTTC. This sequence encodes CASSPAGLSSYNEQFF.

This sequence joins TRBV5-1 and TRBJ2-3, with a weak D call TRBD1 (6 bases). Germline CDR1 reads SGHRS; CDR2 reads YFSETQ. The V end lost 4 bases, the J end lost 0 bases, and 15 bases lay between the germline ends. The CDR3 has 16 amino acids. Here the CDR3 DNA reads TGCGCCAGCAGCCCAAAGGGGCAGGGGAGCACAGATACGCAGTATTTT. Residues: CASSPKGQGSTDTQYF.

The V call is TRBV27, the J call TRBJ2-2; the match to TRBD1 covers 7 bases. This CDR3 is 14 amino acids long. V lost 6 bases, J lost 4 bases, and 5 bases stayed unmatched. Germline V gene data show CDR1 as MNHEY and CDR2 as SMNVEV (reference sequence). For the CDR3, the DNA is TGTGCCAGCAGCAGGACAGGCGGCACCGGGGAGCTGTTTTTT. Encoded protein: CASSRTGGTGELFF.

In regard to this clone: Other nucleotide sequences from this sample produce the same CDR3. The genes are TRBV7-6 and TRBJ2-3, with 7 bases aligning to TRBD2. The V segment lost 5 bases and the J segment 2 bases; nucleotides outside the gene matches: 7. The germline V gene has CDR1 SGHVS and CDR2 FNYEAQ. This CDR3 is 15 amino acids long. The CDR3 loop is CASSPLAVNTDTQYF. DNA for the CDR3: TGTGCCAGCAGCCCCCTAGCGGTCAACACAGATACGCAGTATTTT.

This chain links TRBV6-5 with TRBJ1-5; D is ambiguous. Germline-derived CDR1 and CDR2 are MNHEY and SVGAGI. CDR3 size: 15 residues. V was shortened by 0 bases and J by 6 bases, with 12 bases between the two germline ends. CDR3 coding DNA: TGTGCCAGCAGTTACTCGAGCCTCGGCGGTCAGCCCCAGCATTTT. Translation gives CASSYSSLGGQPQHF.

The rearrangement links TRBV7-6 to TRBJ2-3; 10 nucleotides agree with TRBD1. V lost 8 bases, J lost 5 bases, and 4 bases stayed unmatched. There are 13 residues in the CDR3. CDR1 is SGHVS, CDR2 FNYEAQ, per germline. The CDR3 sequence is CASVDRGEDTQYF. As DNA, the CDR3 is TGTGCCAGCGTGGACAGGGGGGAAGATACGCAGTATTTT.